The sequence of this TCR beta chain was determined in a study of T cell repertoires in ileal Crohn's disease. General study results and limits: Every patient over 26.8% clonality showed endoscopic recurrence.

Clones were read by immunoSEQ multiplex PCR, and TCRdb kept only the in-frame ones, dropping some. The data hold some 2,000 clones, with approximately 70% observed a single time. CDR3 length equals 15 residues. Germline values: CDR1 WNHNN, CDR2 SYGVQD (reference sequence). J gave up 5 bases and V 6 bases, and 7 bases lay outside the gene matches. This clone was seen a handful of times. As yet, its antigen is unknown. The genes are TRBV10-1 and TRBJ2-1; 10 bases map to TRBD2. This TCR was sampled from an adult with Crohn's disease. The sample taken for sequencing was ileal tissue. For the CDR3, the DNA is TGCGCCAGCAGAAAGCGGGAGGGGGCACACAATGAGCAGTTCTTC. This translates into CASRKREGAHNEQFF.